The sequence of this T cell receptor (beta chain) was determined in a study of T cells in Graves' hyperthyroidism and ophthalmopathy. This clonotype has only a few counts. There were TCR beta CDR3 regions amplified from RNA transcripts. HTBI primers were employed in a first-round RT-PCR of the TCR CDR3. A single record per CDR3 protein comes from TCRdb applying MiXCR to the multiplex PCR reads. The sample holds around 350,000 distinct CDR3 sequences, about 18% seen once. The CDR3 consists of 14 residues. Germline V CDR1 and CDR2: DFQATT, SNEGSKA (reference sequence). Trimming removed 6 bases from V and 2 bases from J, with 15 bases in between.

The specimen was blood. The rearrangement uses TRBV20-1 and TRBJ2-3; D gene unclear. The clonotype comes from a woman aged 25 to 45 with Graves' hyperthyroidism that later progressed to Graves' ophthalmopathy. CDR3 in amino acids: CSAKVSPHTDTQYF. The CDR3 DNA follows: TGCAGTGCAAAGGTTTCGCCCCACACAGATACGCAGTATTTT.